These 13 T cell receptor beta chains were sequenced from one sample in a study of read filtering for tumor transcriptome and immune sequencing. This library used around 0.4 ug RNA and molecular barcoded adaptors spanning alpha/delta and beta/gamma chains. One entry per CDR3 protein, called by TCRdb with MiXCR from the reads. The table lists roughly 130,000 distinct CDR3 sequences, approximately 13% of them singletons. Sequencing was performed on a population of CD138-negative cells sorted from bone marrow. The source is a donor over 35 with multiple myeloma.

The chain has TRBV20-1 and TRBJ1-1, with 7 nucleotides matching TRBD1. The CDR3 loop spans 15 amino acids. Trimming at V came to 1 base and at J to 3 bases, leaving 8 bases not matched to a gene. CDR1 is DFQATT and CDR2 is SNEGSKA in the germline V gene (reference sequence). The CDR3 spells CSARAPDRVDTEAFF. CDR3 sequence (DNA): TGCAGTGCTAGAGCTCCAGACAGGGTGGACACTGAAGCTTTCTTT.

This clonotype was seen many times. The J gene is TRBJ2-7, the V gene TRBV7-2; 7 bases map to TRBD1. This CDR3 has 14 amino acids. Trimming at V came to 5 bases and at J to 3 bases, leaving 7 bases not matched to a gene. Germline CDR1 is SGHTA and CDR2 is FQGNSA. In nucleotides, the CDR3 is TGTGCCAGCAGCGCGCCGGGACAGCTCTACGAGCAGTACTTC. Translating it yields CASSAPGQLYEQYF.

Remarks on this clonotype: This CDR3 fails to terminate in the conserved phenylalanine or tryptophan, so it likely reflects a read error. V usage is TRBV18 and J usage is TRBJ2-1, with D hard to call. Per the germline V gene, CDR1 is KGHSH and CDR2 is LQKENI. The CDR3 contains 12 residues. The CDR3 loop reads CAGSPSGDEQFS. The CDR3 DNA follows: TGTGCCGGCTCACCGAGTGGCGATGAGCAGTTCTCC.

There are many counts of this clonotype. The chain combines TRBV20-1 with TRBJ1-5; 7 bases line up with TRBD1. Germline V gene data show CDR1 as DFQATT and CDR2 as SNEGSKA (reference sequence). The CDR3 is 16 residues long. Trimming took 1 base from V and 0 from J; bases not matched to a gene: 6. The CDR3 region is CSARVETGLSNQPQHF. In nucleotides, the CDR3 is TGCAGTGCTAGAGTGGAGACAGGGCTTAGCAATCAGCCCCAGCATTTT.

This clonotype was counted many times. The chain joins TRBV29-1 to TRBJ2-5, with D possibly TRBD2 on 6 matching bases. From germline, CDR1 is SQVTM and CDR2 ANQGSEA. V lost 1 base and J 7 bases, leaving 13 bases between the germline ends. There are 13 residues in the CDR3. CDR3 DNA sequence: TGCAGCGTTGAAGTGGAGGGGTCCGGGACCCAGTACTTC. Translated: CSVEVEGSGTQYF. The entire variable domain, with the rest obtained from reference TRBV29-1 and TRBJ2-5, is as follows: SAVISQKPSRDICQRGTSLTIQCQVDSQVTMMFWYRQQPGQSLTLIATANQGSEATYESGFVIDKFPISRPNLTFSTLTVSNMSPEDSSIYLCSVEVEGSGTQYFGPGTRLLVL.

This clonotype has a count of ten or more. The V call is TRBV9, the J call TRBJ2-1; D assignment may be TRBD1 or TRBD2 (5 bases each). Per the germline V gene, CDR1 is SGDLS and CDR2 is YYNGEE. CDR3 length equals 15 residues. Trimming shortened V by 0 bases and J by 5 bases, and 12 bases separated the two germline ends. CDR3 protein: CASSVGGWGNNEQFF. The CDR3 DNA reads as TGTGCCAGCAGCGTAGGTGGTTGGGGGAACAATGAGCAGTTCTTC.

This clonotype appeared many times. The chain has TRBV20-1 and TRBJ1-1; D remains ambiguous. Trimming cost V 6 bases and J 0 bases, with 14 bases left between them. The CDR3 has 14 amino acids. CDR1 and CDR2 (germline): DFQATT, SNEGSKA (reference sequence). The DNA for the CDR3 is TGCAGTGCCGACGACACCCTAATGAACACTGAAGCTTTCTTT. Its protein is CSADDTLMNTEAFF.

This clonotype was seen many times. The J gene is TRBJ2-3, the V gene TRBV6-2 or TRBV6-3; D perhaps matches TRBD2 (5 bases). Germline CDR1 reads MNHEY; CDR2 reads SVGEGT. Trimming cost V 6 bases and J 2 bases, with 18 bases left between them. There are 16 residues in the CDR3. The CDR3, as DNA: TGTGCCAGCAGCCTAACACTAGGACCAAACACAGATACGCAGTATTTT. Translation gives CASSLTLGPNTDTQYF.

This clonotype was seen ten or more times. V and J are TRBV6-6 and TRBJ2-3; D gene uncertain. The CDR3 covers 14 residues. CDR1 and CDR2 from the germline V gene are MNHNY and SVGAGI (reference sequence). The V end was cut by 5 bases, the J end by 6 bases, with 15 bases between. The CDR3 DNA sequence: TGTGCCAGCAGTAAACCACTGGGAAGGGATACGCAGTATTTT. It codes for CASSKPLGRDTQYF.

This clonotype was observed many times. The chain recombines TRBV6-5 with TRBJ2-1, with unresolved D. Trimming removed 3 bases at V and 8 bases at J, with 14 bases between. This CDR3 is built from 14 residues. Germline CDR1 is MNHEY and CDR2 is SVGAGI. Written as DNA, the CDR3 is TGTGCCAGCAGTTATCGTGATAGTCGGGATGAGCAGTTCTTC. Translation: CASSYRDSRDEQFF.

A word on this clonotype: A single base separates this from a much larger clone, so it may be a read error. This chain joins TRBV12-3 or TRBV12-4 and TRBJ2-1; D may match TRBD1 or TRBD2 (5 bases each). CDR3 length: 16 amino acids. The CDR3 DNA reads TGTGCCAGCAGTTTAGCGGTCGGTAGTCGGGGCGATGAGCGGTTCTTC. Translating it yields CASSLAVGSRGDERFF.

The sample holds many counts of this clonotype. V usage is TRBV28 and J usage is TRBJ1-2, with 12 bases aligning to TRBD1. The CDR3 has 15 amino acids. Looked up from germline, CDR1 is MDHEN and CDR2 is SYDVKM. V lost 7 bases and J lost 8; bases outside the gene matches: 11. This CDR3 is CASNGPGQGAKGYTF. The CDR3 region has the DNA TGTGCCAGCAACGGGCCGGGACAGGGGGCGAAAGGCTACACCTTC.

This clonotype was picked up a small number of times. The chain recombines TRBV20-1 with TRBJ2-7, with unresolved D. The CDR3 consists of 15 residues. Germline CDR1 DFQATT, CDR2 SNEGSKA (reference sequence). The V gene lost 0 bases and the J gene lost 5 bases, with 17 bases spanning the gap. The CDR3 reads CSARDHRSMADEQYF. The CDR3 DNA is TGCAGTGCTAGAGATCACAGATCTATGGCGGACGAGCAGTACTTC.